These 20 T cell receptor beta chains were all obtained from the same sample, sequenced in a study of blood T cell repertoires in COVID-19. The protocol was immunoSEQ multiplex PCR, while the TCRdb copy is restricted to in-frame clones and leaves out a portion. The table has about 220,000 clones, 82% seen once. Sequencing used PBMCs or T cells enriched from blood (not recorded which). These receptors were obtained from an older woman who had recovered from COVID-19.

The chain joins TRBV5-6 to TRBJ1-1, with 10 bases aligning to TRBD1. Trimming took 3 bases from V and 5 from J; bases not matched to a gene: 4. The CDR3 has 14 residues. CDR1 is SGHDT and CDR2 is YYEEEE in the germline V gene. The CDR3: CASSSDRGYTEAFF. The CDR3 DNA reads as TGTGCCAGCAGCTCGGACAGGGGGTATACTGAAGCTTTCTTT.

Details on this clone: This sample includes further DNA sequences coding for the same CDR3. The V and J genes are TRBV5-1 and TRBJ1-6, with D possibly matching TRBD1 (5 bases). The CDR3 has 15 amino acids. Trimming removed 0 bases at V and 7 bases at J, with 11 bases between. CDR1 SGHRS and CDR2 YFSETQ come from the germline V gene. CDR3 loop: CASSLGGQGNSPLHF. The DNA for the CDR3 is TGCGCCAGCAGCTTGGGCGGTCAGGGAAATTCACCCCTCCACTTT.

This clone was detected only once. The CDR3 DNA reads as TGTGCCAGCAGTTACATTACGGACTATGGCTACACCTTC. It yields the protein CASSYITDYGYTF. This rearrangement joins TRBV6-2 or TRBV6-3 to TRBJ1-2; D is unclear. The germline V gene has CDR1 MNHEY and CDR2 SVGEGT. V was pared by 2 bases and J by 3 bases, with 7 bases between. The CDR3 runs to 13 residues.

This chain joins TRBV30 and TRBJ2-1, with TRBD2 identical over 14 bases. Germline lookup yields CDR1 GTSNPN and CDR2 SVGIG (reference sequence). The CDR3 is 14 residues long. V lost 5 bases and J lost 12; bases outside the gene matches: 9. In DNA form, the CDR3 reads TGTGCCTGGCAGCCGGGACTAGCGGGAGCGGGGCAGTTCTTC. This gives the protein CAWQPGLAGAGQFF.

The chain links TRBV6-6 to TRBJ2-7; 7 bases line up with TRBD1. The J segment lost 4 bases and the V segment lost 3 bases, leaving 9 bases of the junction unmatched. The CDR3 totals 15 residues. Germline V gene sequence: CDR1 MNHNY, CDR2 SVGAGI (reference sequence). The CDR3 sequence is CASSYRGQPLYEQYF. CDR3 in DNA: TGTGCCAGCAGTTATAGGGGACAGCCCCTTTACGAGCAGTACTTC.

This clone was detected a few times. This chain joins TRBV19 and TRBJ1-3; D is unclear. Germline CDR1 is LNHDA and CDR2 is SQIVND (reference sequence). Trimming removed 3 bases at V and 2 bases at J, with 11 bases between. The CDR3 sequence is 15 residues long. The CDR3 DNA reads TGTGCCAGTAGTATCTCTGGAGGGACTGGAAACACCATATATTTT. This translates into CASSISGGTGNTIYF.

The genes are TRBV19 and TRBJ1-2; 9 bases line up with TRBD1. CDR1 LNHDA and CDR2 SQIVND come from the germline V gene (reference sequence). J lost 1 base, V lost 1 base, and 4 bases had no gene match. The CDR3 runs to 16 residues. The CDR3 here is CASSIAPGQGNYGYTF. The CDR3 nucleotides are TGTGCCAGTAGTATAGCTCCGGGACAGGGTAACTATGGCTACACCTTC.

The chain combines TRBV6-5 with TRBJ2-1, with D perhaps matching TRBD1 (6 bases). The CDR3 has 15 amino acids. V was trimmed by 2 bases and J by 5 bases, leaving 13 bases between them. From germline, CDR1 is MNHEY and CDR2 SVGAGI. The DNA of the CDR3 is TGTGCCAGCAGTTACAAGGGGGAGTTGAACAATGAGCAGTTCTTC. Translation gives CASSYKGELNNEQFF.

The chain recombines TRBV19 with TRBJ1-5, with D tentatively TRBD1 (6 bases). The V and J ends lost 5 bases and 3 bases respectively, with 20 bases between them. The CDR3 runs to 17 residues. Germline values: CDR1 LNHDA, CDR2 SQIVND (reference sequence). CDR3 protein: CASSLGLTGFTNQPQHF. CDR3 DNA: TGTGCCAGTAGTCTCGGCCTTACAGGGTTTACCAATCAGCCCCAGCATTTT.

This chain joins TRBV5-5 and TRBJ2-5; TRBD2 matches 16 bases. CDR3 length equals 16 residues. The V and J ends lost 5 bases and 5 bases, in that order; junction bases with no gene match: 6. Germline V lookup: CDR1 SGHKS, CDR2 YYEKEE (reference sequence). CDR3 region: CASSGTSGGARETQYF. The CDR3 nucleotides read TGTGCCAGCAGTGGGACTAGCGGGGGGGCACGGGAGACCCAGTACTTC.

The chain couples TRBV4-1 to TRBJ2-1; a possible D gene is TRBD1 (6 bases). Germline values: CDR1 MGHRA, CDR2 YSYEKL. CDR3 length: 15 amino acids. Trimming removed 4 bases from V and 3 bases from J, with 13 bases in between. As DNA, the CDR3 is TGCGCCAGCAGCCTTTTTGGACAGAGCTACAATGAGCAGTTCTTC. It yields the protein CASSLFGQSYNEQFF.

The V gene is TRBV18, the J gene TRBJ2-1, with 7 bases fitting TRBD1. CDR3 length: 15 residues. Germline values: CDR1 KGHSH, CDR2 LQKENI. Unmatched junction bases numbered 9, after V lost 6 bases and J lost 4 bases. For the CDR3, the DNA is TGTGCCAGCTCTACAGGGGTCCTACGGTACAATGAGCAGTTCTTC. As protein: CASSTGVLRYNEQFF.

The chain joins TRBV6-5 to TRBJ2-2; D is unclear. The CDR3 contains 13 residues. Germline CDR1 and CDR2: MNHEY and SVGAGI. The V end was cut by 7 bases, the J end by 6 bases, with 12 bases between. CDR3 bases: TGTGCCAGCATATTTATCCCCCCCGGGGAGCTGTTTTTT. Translation: CASIFIPPGELFF.

This chain links TRBV7-6 with TRBJ1-1, with 8 bases identical to TRBD1. Unmatched junction bases numbered 16, after V lost 1 base and J lost 0 bases. The CDR3 runs 20 residues. The V gene's germline CDR1 is SGHVS and CDR2 FNYEAQ. CDR3 residues: CASSLEYAWPGGVLNTEAFF. The CDR3 coding sequence is TGTGCCAGCAGCTTAGAATATGCCTGGCCAGGGGGCGTTCTGAACACTGAAGCTTTCTTT. The whole variable domain, filled in from reference TRBV7-6 and TRBJ1-1, reads GAGVSQSPRYKVTKRGQDVALRCDPISGHVSLYWYRQALGQGPEFLTYFNYEAQQDKSGLPNDRFSAERPEGSISTLTIQRTEQRDSAMYRCASSLEYAWPGGVLNTEAFFGQGTRLTVV.

V and J are TRBV3-1 (or the pseudogene TRBV3-2) and TRBJ2-5; 10 nucleotides line up with TRBD2. CDR1 is LGHDT, CDR2 YNNKEL, per germline (reference sequence). V gave up 4 bases and J gave up 5 bases; unmatched junction bases: 10. The CDR3 has 16 residues. The CDR3 protein is CASSPLGTSVGETQYF. CDR3 DNA: TGTGCCAGCAGCCCACTAGGGACTAGCGTTGGGGAGACCCAGTACTTC.

V is TRBV7-6 and J is TRBJ2-5, with D possibly being TRBD2 (7 bases). CDR3 length equals 14 residues. CDR1 and CDR2 from the germline V gene are SGHVS and FNYEAQ. The ends were cut back, 5 bases at V and 4 bases at J, with 14 bases in the middle. The CDR3 region is CASSTWGGAETQYF. CDR3 DNA: TGTGCCAGCAGCACCTGGGGGGGGGCAGAGACCCAGTACTTC. Full variable domain (outside the CDR3, taken from reference TRBV7-6 and TRBJ2-5): GAGVSQSPRYKVTKRGQDVALRCDPISGHVSLYWYRQALGQGPEFLTYFNYEAQQDKSGLPNDRFSAERPEGSISTLTIQRTEQRDSAMYRCASSTWGGAETQYFGPGTRLLVL.

In its sample, this clone was seen a few times. The rearrangement uses TRBV20-1 and TRBJ2-7; D might be TRBD2 (5 bases). CDR1 and CDR2 from the germline V gene are DFQATT and SNEGSKA (reference sequence). Between the trimmed V and J ends, which lost 3 bases and 0 bases, there was a span of 12 bases. The CDR3 extends over 14 amino acids. CDR3: CSASDERFSYEQYF. As DNA, the CDR3 is TGCAGTGCTAGTGATGAGCGGTTCTCCTACGAGCAGTACTTC.

This clone has just a few counts. The rearrangement links TRBV5-5 to TRBJ2-3; 9 bases map to TRBD1. This CDR3 has 16 residues. Germline V gene lookup returns CDR1 SGHKS and CDR2 YYEKEE (reference sequence). V lost 4 bases, J lost 1 base, and 7 bases stayed unmatched. In DNA, the CDR3 is TGTGCCAGCAGCCTGGGACAGGGACCCGGCACAGATACGCAGTATTTT. Translating gives CASSLGQGPGTDTQYF. Looking up the rest from reference TRBV5-5 and TRBJ2-3 gives the full variable domain: DAGVTQSPTHLIKTRGQQVTLRCSPISGHKSVSWYQQVLGQGPQFIFQYYEKEERGRGNFPDRFSARQFPNYSSELNVNALLLGDSALYLCASSLGQGPGTDTQYFGPGTRLTVL.

J is TRBJ2-3 and V is TRBV5-4; 12 positions agree with TRBD2. With V trimmed by 6 bases and J by 1 base, 3 bases remained unmatched. The CDR3 covers 15 residues. CDR1 SGHNT and CDR2 YYREEE come from the germline V gene (reference sequence). In nucleotides, the CDR3 is TGTGCCAGCACGCGGACTAGCGGGGGCACAGATACGCAGTATTTT. This encodes CASTRTSGGTDTQYF. Full variable domain (remainder filled in from reference TRBV5-4 and TRBJ2-3): ETGVTQSPTHLIKTRGQQVTLRCSSQSGHNTVSWYQQALGQGPQFIFQYYREEENGRGNFPPRFSGLQFPNYSSELNVNALELDDSALYLCASTRTSGGTDTQYFGPGTRLTVL.

CDR3 coding DNA: TGTGCCAGCAGTTACTTTTCGGGGGATTCACCCCTCCACTTT. Protein sequence: CASSYFSGDSPLHF. The chain combines TRBV6-5 with TRBJ1-6; weak D call: TRBD1 (5 bases). Trimming stripped 1 base from V and 8 bases from J, with 9 bases between. The germline V gene has CDR1 MNHEY and CDR2 SVGAGI. This CDR3 contains 14 residues.